This TCR beta chain comes out of a study of OX40 agonist ivuxolimab in advanced cancers. In the study overall: Intravenous ivuxolimab at 0.01 to 10 mg/kg was given to patients every 2 weeks. Study conclusions and caveats: Expanded clones were, on average, more numerous among CD8+ T cells than CD4+. Among the lowest levels of clonal expansion were found in partial responders at 0.1-3.0 mg/kg. Some patients who did not respond also had low normalized T-cell clonal expansion.

In germline, CDR1 is SGHAT, CDR2 FQNNGV. V was pared by 8 bases and J by 6 bases, with 13 bases between. This CDR3 is built from 13 residues. The assay was immunoSEQ multiplex PCR, and TCRdb's table has in-frame clones only and misses some. The sample gives around 70,000 clones, approximately 78% of which show up once; approximately 5% is in the top ten. Regarding this clone: The antigen remains unidentified.

V usage is TRBV11-2 and J usage is TRBJ2-2; no firm D call. This receptor was taken from an adult with an advanced solid tumor such as melanoma, head and neck, liver or kidney cancer. The sequencing here drew on CD4+ or CD8+ T cells sorted from blood, taken in a trial of the OX40 agonist ivuxolimab. CDR3 nucleotides: TGTGCCAGCCGTCCGTCCTCCGCCGGGGAGCTGTTTTTT. Translating gives CASRPSSAGELFF.